This passage covers 31 T cell receptor beta chains from one sample sequenced in a study of blood T cell repertoires in COVID-19. Profiling relied on immunoSEQ multiplex PCR, and the TCRdb table lists in-frame clones only, not all of them. Here the sample spans around 250,000 clones, around four fifths being singletons. The sequenced material came from peripheral blood. These receptors came from a man aged 35 to 55 with active or convalescent COVID-19.

V gene TRBV4-2 combines with J gene TRBJ1-2, with D maybe TRBD1 (6 bases). Germline CDR1 and CDR2: LGHNA and YNFKEQ. This CDR3 region has 15 residues. Trimming removed 3 bases at V and 1 base at J, with 12 bases between. The CDR3 DNA reads TGTGCCAGCAGCCAGGAAGGACAGCTTAACTATGGCTACACCTTC. Amino acids: CASSQEGQLNYGYTF.

This chain uses TRBV11-3 with TRBJ1-6; D is perhaps TRBD1 (5 bases). With 0 bases removed from V and 4 bases from J, the gap between germline ends came to 10 bases. Germline V gives CDR1 SGHNT, CDR2 YENEEA. The length of the CDR3 is 16 residues. The CDR3 DNA follows: TGTGCCAGCAGCTTAGATCACGGACAATATAATTCACCCCTCCACTTT. Amino acid sequence: CASSLDHGQYNSPLHF. The full variable domain, its missing parts supplied by reference TRBV11-3 and TRBJ1-6, is EAGVVQSPRYKIIEKKQPVAFWCNPISGHNTLYWYLQNLGQGPELLIRYENEEAVDDSQLPKDRFSAERLKGVDSTLKIQPAELGDSAVYLCASSLDHGQYNSPLHFGNGTRLTVT.

This chain connects TRBV7-9 to TRBJ1-4, with D perhaps matching TRBD1 (5 bases). The CDR3 is 15 residues long. V lost 5 bases and J lost 1, with 11 bases in between. Germline V gene sequence: CDR1 SEHNR, CDR2 FQNEAQ (reference sequence). The CDR3 DNA follows: TGTGCCAGCAGCCCGGGGGAAGGAACTAATGAAAAACTGTTTTTT. Translating gives CASSPGEGTNEKLFF.

This chain links TRBV19 with TRBJ2-1; 12 bases align to TRBD2. The CDR3 extends over 15 amino acids. Germline V gene lookup returns CDR1 LNHDA and CDR2 SQIVND (reference sequence). After removal of 4 bases from V and 9 bases from J, the junction contained 7 bases not matched to a gene. The CDR3 spells CASSTSGGALSEQFF. CDR3 nucleotides: TGTGCCAGTAGTACTAGCGGGGGGGCCCTCAGTGAGCAGTTCTTC.

CDR3 DNA: TGTGCCAGCAGCTTAGGGCAGGGGCTAGCTCGGTATGGCTACACCTTC. Translation gives CASSLGQGLARYGYTF. The V and J genes are TRBV7-9 and TRBJ1-2; possible D gene TRBD1, 6 bases. V lost 1 base to trimming and J lost 5 bases, with 17 bases between them. The CDR3 is 16 residues long. CDR1 is SEHNR and CDR2 is FQNEAQ in the germline V gene (reference sequence).

The genes are TRBV10-3 and TRBJ1-1; unclear D gene. V shed 3 bases and J shed 7 bases, with 12 bases lying between them. Germline V gene data show CDR1 as ENHRY and CDR2 as SYGVKD. The CDR3 covers 13 residues. DNA for the CDR3: TGTGCCATCAGTGAACCGAGGATGGGTGAAGCTTTCTTT. Translation gives CAISEPRMGEAFF.

Only a few counts were recorded for this clone. The same CDR3 arises from other DNA sequences in this sample as well. The gene calls are TRBV10-1 and TRBJ2-2; D possibly corresponds to TRBD1 (5 bases). The CDR3 has 12 amino acids. Trimming pared 6 bases from V and 3 bases from J, leaving 5 bases between. The germline V gene encodes CDR1 WNHNN and CDR2 SYGVQD (reference sequence). CDR3 nucleotides: TGCGCCAGCAGCAGGGACACCGGGGAGCTGTTTTTT. It encodes CASSRDTGELFF.

The chain recombines TRBV27 with TRBJ1-1; D remains unclear. This CDR3 comprises 12 residues. Trimming shortened V by 3 bases and J by 8 bases, and 10 bases separated the two germline ends. Germline-derived CDR1 and CDR2 are MNHEY and SMNVEV (reference sequence). The DNA for the CDR3 is TGTGCCAGCAGTTTCCGATGGAGAGAAGCTTTCTTT. Protein sequence: CASSFRWREAFF.

This rearrangement joins TRBV19 to TRBJ1-2; 7 bases map to TRBD1. The V and J ends lost 11 bases and 0 bases, in that order; junction bases with no gene match: 3. The germline V gene encodes CDR1 LNHDA and CDR2 SQIVND (reference sequence). This CDR3 region has 12 residues. The CDR3 bases are TGTGCCTCGGGACAGTCTAACTATGGCTACACCTTC. Protein sequence: CASGQSNYGYTF.

This clone was seen only once. Other nucleotide sequences in the sample specify the same CDR3. The chain couples TRBV18 to TRBJ1-6; 8 bases map to TRBD1. In germline, CDR1 is KGHSH, CDR2 LQKENI. The trim removed 3 bases at V and 10 bases at J, leaving 5 bases unmatched. The CDR3 is 14 amino acids. The CDR3 coding sequence is TGTGCCAGCTCACCTGACAGGGGTGTCTCACCCCTCCACTTT. It translates to CASSPDRGVSPLHF.

This chain connects TRBV7-9 to TRBJ1-4, with TRBD1 matching 7 bases. Germline-derived CDR1 and CDR2 are SEHNR and FQNEAQ (reference sequence). J lost 7 bases, V lost 3 bases, and 8 bases had no gene match. This CDR3 has 15 residues. This CDR3 reads CASSFFSGGIEKLFF. CDR3 sequence (DNA): TGTGCCAGCAGCTTTTTTTCAGGGGGGATTGAAAAACTGTTTTTT.

J is TRBJ2-5 and V is TRBV18; TRBD2 agrees at 10 bases. CDR1 is KGHSH and CDR2 is LQKENI in the germline V gene. Unmatched junction bases numbered 6, after V lost 0 bases and J lost 2 bases. This CDR3 comprises 17 residues. Here the CDR3 DNA reads TGTGCCAGCTCACCACCCTCAGCGGGAGGGGGGCAAGAGACCCAGTACTTC. Translation: CASSPPSAGGGQETQYF.

CDR3 sequence reads: CASAGTGPNSPLHF. CDR3 nucleotides: TGTGCCAGCGCCGGGACAGGGCCAAATTCACCCCTCCACTTT. V is TRBV25-1 and J is TRBJ1-6; 9 bases map to TRBD1. V dropped 8 bases and J dropped 7; count of bases not matched to a gene: 6. Germline lookup yields CDR1 MGHDK and CDR2 SYGVNS. The CDR3 has 14 amino acids.

The chain is built from TRBV12-5 and TRBJ2-7; the D gene is possibly TRBD1 (5 bases). V was cut by 6 bases and J by 7 bases, with 13 bases left in between. This CDR3 comprises 12 residues. The germline V gene has CDR1 LGHNT and CDR2 FRNRAP. CDR3 sequence: CASGPGIGEQYF. The CDR3 DNA is TGTGCTAGTGGGCCAGGGATTGGGGAGCAGTACTTC.

The rearrangement links TRBV7-9 to TRBJ2-2, with 7 bases matching TRBD1. V lost 5 bases to trimming and J lost 2 bases; unmatched junction nucleotides: 17. The CDR3 covers 19 residues. Germline CDR1 reads SEHNR; CDR2 reads FQNEAQ (reference sequence). The CDR3 reads CASSRSQGETAFNTGELFF. In DNA, the CDR3 is TGTGCCAGCAGCCGTTCGCAGGGGGAGACCGCATTCAACACCGGGGAGCTGTTTTTT. Using reference TRBV7-9 and TRBJ2-2 for the parts outside the CDR3, the full variable domain is DTGVSQNPRHKITKRGQNVTFRCDPISEHNRLYWYRQTLGQGPEFLTYFQNEAQLEKSRLLSDRFSAERPKGSFSTLEIQRTEQGDSAMYLCASSRSQGETAFNTGELFFGEGSRLTVL.

This chain joins TRBV4-2 and TRBJ2-3; 8 positions match TRBD1. Germline CDR1 reads LGHNA; CDR2 reads YNFKEQ. CDR3 length equals 16 residues. The V gene end was trimmed by 0 bases and the J gene end by 5 bases; junction bases not matched to a gene: 7. The CDR3 DNA reads as TGTGCCAGCAGCCAAGAAAGGACAGGGCTGGGAGATACGCAGTATTTT. Amino acids: CASSQERTGLGDTQYF.

The rearrangement joins TRBV5-8 to TRBJ2-1; no clear D. The V end lost 4 bases, the J end lost 0 bases, and 11 bases lay between the germline ends. Germline CDR1 is SGHTS and CDR2 is YDEGEE. This CDR3 has 15 residues. Here the CDR3 DNA reads TGTGCCAGCAGCCTGCAAGTGAGCTCCTACAATGAGCAGTTCTTC. It specifies CASSLQVSSYNEQFF.

The rearrangement links TRBV23-1 to TRBJ1-5; D is undetermined. TRBV23-1 is given ORF status, its function remaining uncertain. V was trimmed by 0 bases and J by 0 bases, leaving 9 bases between them. CDR3 length: 16 amino acids. CDR3 DNA: TGCGCCAGCAGTCAATCTTGCGAAAATAGCAATCAGCCCCAGCATTTT. Translated: CASSQSCENSNQPQHF.

The chain employs TRBV7-2 and TRBJ1-6; D possibly corresponds to TRBD1 (5 bases). This CDR3 is built from 17 residues. Trimming stripped 1 base from V and 6 bases from J, with 16 bases between. CDR1 is SGHTA and CDR2 is FQGNSA in the germline V gene. CDR3 in amino acids: CASSLVAADSFNSPLHF. The CDR3 nucleotides read TGTGCCAGCAGCTTAGTAGCCGCAGACAGCTTTAATTCACCCCTCCACTTT.

This clone was recorded only once. The rearrangement uses TRBV5-4 and TRBJ2-2; 8 bases map to TRBD1. V gave up 3 bases and J gave up 1 base; unmatched junction bases: 11. There are 18 residues in the CDR3. Per the germline V gene, CDR1 is SGHNT and CDR2 is YYREEE (reference sequence). In DNA, the CDR3 is TGTGCCAGCAGCTCTCCCCGGGACAGGTCCCTGAACACCGGGGAGCTGTTTTTT. It yields the protein CASSSPRDRSLNTGELFF.

The chain combines TRBV24-1 with TRBJ2-5, with D perhaps TRBD1 (5 bases). This CDR3 region has 12 residues. V lost 5 bases to trimming and J lost 7 bases, with 10 bases between them. Per germline, CDR1 KGHDR and CDR2 SFDVKD. In nucleotides, the CDR3 is TGTGCCACCAGTGGATGGCAGGGGACCCAGTACTTC. This gives the protein CATSGWQGTQYF.

The J gene is TRBJ2-7, the V gene TRBV5-6; D is unclear. Trimming took 5 bases from V and 1 from J, leaving 16 bases between them. The CDR3 is made up of 15 amino acids. Germline lookup yields CDR1 SGHDT and CDR2 YYEEEE. The DNA of the CDR3 is TGTGCCAGCAGTTCTTGGGCTCTGGGTTCCTACGAGCAGTACTTC. Translation: CASSSWALGSYEQYF.

V and J are TRBV4-2 and TRBJ1-2, with a tentative D call TRBD1 (5 bases). V was pared by 2 bases and J by 6 bases, with 22 bases between. Germline CDR1 is LGHNA and CDR2 is YNFKEQ. This CDR3 spans 17 amino acids. CDR3 loop: CASSQPYRTGYSHGYTF. CDR3 nucleotides: TGTGCCAGCAGCCAACCCTATCGTACAGGCTACTCCCATGGCTACACCTTC.

The V call is TRBV27, the J call TRBJ2-5; the match to TRBD1 covers 7 bases. Trimming took 4 bases from V and 0 from J; bases not matched to a gene: 2. The length of the CDR3 is 14 residues. Germline CDR1 and CDR2: MNHEY and SMNVEV (reference sequence). The CDR3 DNA is TGTGCCAGCAGTTCCGACAGGGACCAAGAGACCCAGTACTTC. It yields the protein CASSSDRDQETQYF.

This clone was seen once. The chain uses TRBV7-9 and TRBJ2-1; 8 bases are shared with TRBD1. The CDR3 has 16 amino acids. Germline V CDR1 and CDR2: SEHNR, FQNEAQ (reference sequence). V dropped 3 bases and J dropped 5; count of bases not matched to a gene: 9. In DNA, the CDR3 is TGTGCCAGCAGCTTGGTCGACAGGGGTGCCGACAATGAGCAGTTCTTC. Protein: CASSLVDRGADNEQFF.

The V call is TRBV30, the J call TRBJ2-7, with D maybe TRBD2 (5 bases). In germline, CDR1 is GTSNPN, CDR2 SVGIG (reference sequence). This CDR3 has 11 residues. Trimming removed 1 base from V and 9 bases from J, with 10 bases in between. The CDR3 coding sequence is TGTGCCTGGAGTGCTGGGCGGGTGCAGTACTTC. Its protein product is CAWSAGRVQYF.

CDR3 in amino acids: CASSLDLAGGPRETQYF. In nucleotides, the CDR3 is TGCGCCAGCAGCTTGGATCTAGCGGGAGGGCCCAGGGAGACCCAGTACTTC. The chain has TRBV5-1 and TRBJ2-5; 12 bases line up with TRBD2. The CDR3 covers 17 residues. Per germline, CDR1 SGHRS and CDR2 YFSETQ. Trimming removed 0 bases from V and 5 bases from J; junction bases left unmatched: 8. The whole variable domain, filled in from reference TRBV5-1 and TRBJ2-5, reads KAGVTQTPRYLIKTRGQQVTLSCSPISGHRSVSWYQQTPGQGLQFLFEYFSETQRNKGNFPGRFSGRQFSNSRSEMNVSTLELGDSALYLCASSLDLAGGPRETQYFGPGTRLLVL.

This rearrangement joins TRBV7-9 to TRBJ2-5; no clear D gene. The CDR3 loop spans 14 amino acids. With 1 base removed from V and 0 bases from J, the gap between germline ends came to 6 bases. The germline gives CDR1 SEHNR, CDR2 FQNEAQ (reference sequence). The CDR3 DNA reads as TGTGCCAGCAGCTTAGTGTCTAACCAAGAGACCCAGTACTTC. This sequence encodes CASSLVSNQETQYF.

The chain is built from TRBV7-3 and TRBJ1-2, with D uncertain. The CDR3 covers 18 residues. Trimming stripped 5 bases from V and 8 bases from J, with 30 bases between. Per germline, CDR1 SGHTA and CDR2 FQGTGA. CDR3 DNA sequence: TGTGCCAGCAGCCCACTTTTAAGGCAAGTAGCAGTATCGGAGGGCTACACCTTC. Amino acids: CASSPLLRQVAVSEGYTF. Full variable domain (outside the CDR3, taken from reference TRBV7-3 and TRBJ1-2): GAGVSQTPSNKVTEKGKYVELRCDPISGHTALYWYRQSLGQGPEFLIYFQGTGAADDSGLPNDRFFAVRPEGSVSTLKIQRTERGDSAVYLCASSPLLRQVAVSEGYTFGSGTRLTVV.

This chain uses TRBV28 with TRBJ1-2; D gene uncertain. V gave up 3 bases and J gave up 3 bases, with 11 bases separating them. CDR1 and CDR2 (germline): MDHEN, SYDVKM. CDR3 length: 14 residues. CDR3 in DNA: TGTGCCAGCAGTTTGCACAGCAGCCACTATGGCTACACCTTC. Amino acids: CASSLHSSHYGYTF.

J is TRBJ1-5 and V is TRBV19; the D is unclear. Germline lookup yields CDR1 LNHDA and CDR2 SQIVND (reference sequence). Trimming shortened V by 7 bases and J by 7 bases, and 20 bases separated the two germline ends. This CDR3 comprises 15 residues. CDR3 amino acids: CASTPSRGYGQPQHF. In DNA, the CDR3 is TGTGCCAGTACCCCTTCCCGGGGTTATGGGCAGCCCCAGCATTTT.